This passage covers 28 T cell receptor beta chains from one sample sequenced in a study of blood T cells in healthy people across ages. It was with a sample-barcoded 5' primer and a J-beta primer mix that a second PCR of roughly 7 to 12 cycles was run. From the 5' RACE reads, TCRdb called clonotypes with MiXCR, one entry per CDR3 protein. This sample has about 1,500,000 distinct CDR3 sequences; 28% occur once, and the top ten carry approximately 7.7%. The sample consisted of blood. These receptors were taken from a young woman in good health.

The chain couples TRBV29-1 to TRBJ1-5, with D hard to call. V was clipped by 6 bases and J by 2 bases, with 11 bases between them. The CDR3 length is 13 residues. In germline, CDR1 is SQVTM, CDR2 ANQGSEA. CDR3 loop: CSVAGVRNQPQHF. The CDR3 bases are TGCAGCGTGGCAGGAGTTCGCAATCAGCCCCAGCATTTT.

The chain recombines TRBV11-2 with TRBJ2-4; D is perhaps TRBD2 (5 bases). This CDR3 is 16 amino acids long. Germline V lookup: CDR1 SGHAT, CDR2 FQNNGV. Trimming removed 5 bases at V and 0 bases at J, with 14 bases between. The CDR3 sequence is CASSVGGPVAKNIQYF. The CDR3 bases are TGTGCCAGCAGCGTAGGAGGACCCGTAGCCAAAAACATTCAGTACTTC. The full variable domain, its missing parts supplied by reference TRBV11-2 and TRBJ2-4, is EAGVAQSPRYKIIEKRQSVAFWCNPISGHATLYWYQQILGQGPKLLIQFQNNGVVDDSQLPKDRFSAERLKGVDSTLKIQPAKLEDSAVYLCASSVGGPVAKNIQYFGAGTRLSVL.

V usage is TRBV20-1 and J usage is TRBJ1-2; no reliable D call. This CDR3 is 13 amino acids long. Germline assignment: CDR1 DFQATT and CDR2 SNEGSKA (reference sequence). Trimming left V 1 base short and J 5 bases short, with 11 bases between. The CDR3 DNA is TGCAGTGCTAGAGGTCCGGAGGATTATGGCTACACCTTC. It specifies CSARGPEDYGYTF.

This clonotype was observed a few times. The V call is TRBV5-1, the J call TRBJ2-7; D is unresolved. CDR1 SGHRS and CDR2 YFSETQ come from the germline V gene. This CDR3 is 13 amino acids long. Trimming left V 4 bases short and J 3 bases short, with 11 bases between. CDR3 nucleotide sequence: TGCGCCAGCAGCACCGCGGACGGCTACGAGCAGTACTTC. Amino acid sequence: CASSTADGYEQYF.

A remark on this clonotype: At one end, the junction sequence differs from germline, possibly due to a read error. The chain links TRBV6-5 to TRBJ1-5; 8 bases map to TRBD1. CDR1 is MNHEY and CDR2 is SVGAGI in the germline V gene. This CDR3 is 15 amino acids long. CDR3 amino acids: CTSSSRGPGNQPQHF. Written as DNA, the CDR3 is TGTACCAGCAGTAGCAGGGGGCCGGGCAATCAGCCCCAGCATTTT.

In its sample, this clonotype was seen many times. The chain recombines TRBV29-1 with TRBJ2-1; 8 positions agree with TRBD1. Germline CDR1 SQVTM, CDR2 ANQGSEA. The CDR3 is 13 amino acids. The trim removed 7 bases at V and 0 bases at J, leaving 2 bases unmatched. Here the CDR3 reads CSGDRSSYNEQFF. CDR3 sequence (DNA): TGCAGCGGGGACAGGAGCTCCTACAATGAGCAGTTCTTC.

This clonotype was counted once. The V and J genes are TRBV20-1 and TRBJ2-1, with D possibly being TRBD1 or TRBD2 (5 bases each). The germline V gene encodes CDR1 DFQATT and CDR2 SNEGSKA (reference sequence). The CDR3 has 14 residues. The V end was cut by 1 base, the J end by 7 bases, with 14 bases between. CDR3 residues: CSARVAGTGNEQFF. In DNA form, the CDR3 reads TGCAGTGCTAGAGTAGCCGGGACCGGGAATGAGCAGTTCTTC.

This clonotype has just a few counts. The CDR3 DNA sequence: TGCAGCGTTGCCGGGACAGGGGCCTCGGATACGCAGTATTTT. Translated: CSVAGTGASDTQYF. The chain uses TRBV29-1 and TRBJ2-3; 10 bases are a match to TRBD1. J lost 6 bases, V lost 4 bases, and 7 bases had no gene match. Germline V gene data show CDR1 as SQVTM and CDR2 as ANQGSEA. This CDR3 comprises 14 residues.

This clonotype was seen a handful of times. V is TRBV5-1 and J is TRBJ1-2, with 8 positions matching TRBD1. With 4 bases clipped from V and 11 bases from J, the junction kept 7 bases outside the gene matches. The CDR3 totals 12 residues. Germline values: CDR1 SGHRS, CDR2 YFSETQ. The CDR3 region is CASSLWTGRYTF. CDR3 bases: TGCGCCAGCAGCCTATGGACAGGGAGATACACCTTC.

At least ten counts were recorded for this clonotype. The chain has TRBV20-1 and TRBJ2-5, with unresolved D. V was pared by 4 bases and J by 5 bases, with 14 bases between. Germline loops: CDR1 DFQATT, CDR2 SNEGSKA (reference sequence). The CDR3 has 13 residues. CDR3 protein: CSATRPPQETQYF. CDR3 sequence (DNA): TGCAGTGCTACTCGGCCGCCTCAGGAGACCCAGTACTTC.

The rearrangement links TRBV6-1 to TRBJ2-1; D is unresolved. Per the germline V gene, CDR1 is MNHNS and CDR2 is SASEGT. The CDR3 is made up of 14 amino acids. V was pared by 8 bases and J by 0 bases, with 11 bases between. CDR3 coding DNA: TGTGCCAGCGCTTGGGGAAGCTCCTACAATGAGCAGTTCTTC. Translating it yields CASAWGSSYNEQFF.

The chain is built from TRBV18 and TRBJ2-7, with TRBD1 as a possible D gene (6 bases). This CDR3 comprises 15 residues. CDR1 and CDR2 from the germline V gene are KGHSH and LQKENI. V was cut by 3 bases and J by 4 bases, with 16 bases left in between. This chain's CDR3 is CASSPNRVEEYEQYF. The CDR3 nucleotides are TGTGCCAGCTCACCCAACAGGGTCGAGGAGTACGAGCAGTACTTC.

This clonotype showed up many times. This chain connects TRBV10-2 to TRBJ2-7; TRBD2 matches 7 bases. Germline V gene sequence: CDR1 WSHSY, CDR2 SAAADI. The CDR3 has 14 amino acids. V gave up 7 bases and J gave up 4 bases; unmatched junction bases: 10. CDR3 sequence: CASTAVAGFYEQYF. Here the CDR3 DNA reads TGCGCCAGCACGGCGGTAGCGGGTTTTTACGAGCAGTACTTC.

The V call is TRBV20-1, the J call TRBJ2-7; weak D call: TRBD2 (6 bases). V was shortened by 5 bases and J by 6 bases, with 11 bases between the two germline ends. The CDR3 length is 11 residues. CDR1 is DFQATT and CDR2 is SNEGSKA in the germline V gene (reference sequence). The CDR3: CSAGGPLEQYF. In nucleotides, the CDR3 is TGCAGTGCTGGAGGGCCTCTCGAGCAGTACTTC.

V and J are TRBV12-3 or TRBV12-4 and TRBJ2-3, with 10 positions matching TRBD2. The V gene end was trimmed by 6 bases and the J gene end by 8 bases; junction bases not matched to a gene: 11. The CDR3 is made up of 15 amino acids. The CDR3 bases are TGTGCCAGCAGCCCAACAAGCGGGAGGGCAGGTACGCAGTATTTT. This sequence encodes CASSPTSGRAGTQYF.

This chain uses TRBV7-6 with TRBJ2-5; D gene ambiguous. The V gene's germline CDR1 is SGHVS and CDR2 FNYEAQ. V shed 7 bases and J shed 4 bases, with 13 bases lying between them. This CDR3 is 13 amino acids long. The CDR3 sequence is CASTPGRPETQYF. In nucleotides, the CDR3 is TGTGCCAGCACCCCGGGTAGACCAGAGACCCAGTACTTC.

The J gene is TRBJ2-7, the V gene TRBV7-9; D uncertain. CDR1 and CDR2 from the germline V gene are SEHNR and FQNEAQ (reference sequence). Trimming took 1 base from V and 6 from J, leaving 7 bases between them. The CDR3 covers 12 residues. The CDR3 is CASSLESREQYF. The CDR3, as DNA: TGTGCCAGCAGCTTAGAGTCTCGCGAGCAGTACTTC.

This chain joins TRBV27 and TRBJ2-1, with 9 bases aligning to TRBD2. The CDR3 runs to 15 residues. With 7 bases clipped from V and 4 bases from J, the junction kept 8 bases outside the gene matches. CDR1 and CDR2 (germline): MNHEY, SMNVEV (reference sequence). DNA of the CDR3: TGTGCCAGCATCGCAAGCGGGAGGCCTTACAATGAGCAGTTCTTC. This sequence encodes CASIASGRPYNEQFF.

In this sample, this clonotype turned up once. The V gene is TRBV20-1, the J gene TRBJ1-5; no definite D call. Germline-derived CDR1 and CDR2 are DFQATT and SNEGSKA (reference sequence). The CDR3 has 15 amino acids. The ends were cut back, 0 bases at V and 5 bases at J, with 14 bases in the middle. CDR3 in DNA: TGCAGTGCTAGAGAGGGAGGGTCTAGTTATCAGCCCCAGCATTTT. As protein: CSAREGGSSYQPQHF.

J is TRBJ1-2 and V is TRBV12-3 or TRBV12-4, with 9 bases lining up with TRBD1. CDR3 length: 14 amino acids. V was pared by 2 bases and J by 6 bases, with 4 bases of the junction left unmatched. The CDR3, as DNA: TGTGCCAGCAGTTTAACAGGGGGCGCAAATGGCTACACCTTC. Translating it yields CASSLTGGANGYTF.

The gene calls are TRBV6-5 and TRBJ2-3, with D possibly matching TRBD2 (5 bases). This CDR3 is 15 amino acids long. Germline-derived CDR1 and CDR2 are MNHEY and SVGAGI. V was clipped by 9 bases and J by 0 bases, with 16 bases between them. The CDR3 DNA sequence: TGTGCCAGTAGACCCATAGCGTATAGCACAGATACGCAGTATTTT. Translated, it gives CASRPIAYSTDTQYF.

This clonotype was observed a few times. The rearrangement joins TRBV7-6 to TRBJ1-1; D is possibly TRBD1 (5 bases). Trimming shortened V by 5 bases and J by 4 bases, and 11 bases separated the two germline ends. The germline V gene has CDR1 SGHVS and CDR2 FNYEAQ. The CDR3 is made up of 13 amino acids. Here the CDR3 DNA reads TGTGCCAGCAGCCCCCTCCAGGGCACTGAAGCTTTCTTT. Its protein is CASSPLQGTEAFF.

The chain couples TRBV29-1 to TRBJ1-4, with D possibly being TRBD1 (5 bases). The CDR3 has 13 residues. Germline-derived CDR1 and CDR2 are SQVTM and ANQGSEA. V lost 7 bases to trimming and J lost 1 base, with 10 bases between them. The CDR3 sequence is CSGRGGTNEKLFF. In DNA, the CDR3 is TGCAGCGGGAGGGGAGGAACTAATGAAAAACTGTTTTTT.

This sequence joins TRBV4-3 and TRBJ1-1; D perhaps matches TRBD1 (5 bases). The germline V and J ends were trimmed by 5 bases and 7 bases, with 11 bases remaining between them. The CDR3 is 12 amino acids. Germline V CDR1 and CDR2: LGHNA, YSLEER. CDR3 loop: CASSDRGYEAFF. CDR3 nucleotide sequence: TGCGCCAGCAGCGACCGGGGCTATGAAGCTTTCTTT.

CDR3 DNA sequence: TGCAGTGTTGCGGGACAGGGAGGTAATGAGCAGTTCTTC. This encodes CSVAGQGGNEQFF. This sequence joins TRBV20-1 and TRBJ2-1; TRBD1 aligns across 9 bases. CDR1 and CDR2 from the germline V gene are DFQATT and SNEGSKA (reference sequence). The CDR3 contains 13 residues. The V and J ends lost 7 bases and 7 bases, in that order; junction bases with no gene match: 8.

A note on this clonotype: A much larger clone is a single base away; this may be a read error. The chain carries TRBV4-3 and TRBJ2-7; no firm D call. The CDR3 totals 14 residues. The germline V gene encodes CDR1 LGHNA and CDR2 YSLEER. CDR3 residues: CARSQGRQAYEQYF. The CDR3 DNA is TGCGCCCGCAGCCAAGGCAGACAAGCCTACGAGCAGTACTTC.

This clonotype appeared a few times. This chain connects TRBV6-1 to TRBJ2-1, with 8 nucleotides matching TRBD2. The CDR3 runs to 17 residues. Germline CDR1 reads MNHNS; CDR2 reads SASEGT. With 5 bases clipped from V and 8 bases from J, the junction kept 17 bases outside the gene matches. Written as DNA, the CDR3 is TGTGCCAGCAGTCCAAACCGACGGCTAGCGGGTGCATATGAGCAGTTCTTC. Amino acid sequence: CASSPNRRLAGAYEQFF.

This clonotype has just a few counts. The CDR3 DNA reads as TGTGCCAGCAGCTTAGGGGGACAGTACAATCAGCCCCAGCATTTT. Residues: CASSLGGQYNQPQHF. This chain connects TRBV7-9 to TRBJ1-5; 7 positions match TRBD1. This CDR3 has 15 amino acids. With 1 base clipped from V and 3 bases from J, the junction kept 3 bases outside the gene matches. CDR1 SEHNR and CDR2 FQNEAQ come from the germline V gene (reference sequence). Full variable domain (missing parts from reference TRBV7-9 and TRBJ1-5): DTGVSQNPRHKITKRGQNVTFRCDPISEHNRLYWYRQTLGQGPEFLTYFQNEAQLEKSRLLSDRFSAERPKGSFSTLEIQRTEQGDSAMYLCASSLGGQYNQPQHFGDGTRLSIL.